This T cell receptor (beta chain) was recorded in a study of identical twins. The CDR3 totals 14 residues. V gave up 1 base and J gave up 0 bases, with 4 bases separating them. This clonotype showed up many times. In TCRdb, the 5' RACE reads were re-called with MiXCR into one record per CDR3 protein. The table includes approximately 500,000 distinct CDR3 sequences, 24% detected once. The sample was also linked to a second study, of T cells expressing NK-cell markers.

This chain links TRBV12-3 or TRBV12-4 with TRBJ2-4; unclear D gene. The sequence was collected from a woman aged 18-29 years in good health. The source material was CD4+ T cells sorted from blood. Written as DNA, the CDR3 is TGTGCCAGCAGTTTAGGGCTAGCCAAAAACATTCAGTACTTC. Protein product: CASSLGLAKNIQYF.